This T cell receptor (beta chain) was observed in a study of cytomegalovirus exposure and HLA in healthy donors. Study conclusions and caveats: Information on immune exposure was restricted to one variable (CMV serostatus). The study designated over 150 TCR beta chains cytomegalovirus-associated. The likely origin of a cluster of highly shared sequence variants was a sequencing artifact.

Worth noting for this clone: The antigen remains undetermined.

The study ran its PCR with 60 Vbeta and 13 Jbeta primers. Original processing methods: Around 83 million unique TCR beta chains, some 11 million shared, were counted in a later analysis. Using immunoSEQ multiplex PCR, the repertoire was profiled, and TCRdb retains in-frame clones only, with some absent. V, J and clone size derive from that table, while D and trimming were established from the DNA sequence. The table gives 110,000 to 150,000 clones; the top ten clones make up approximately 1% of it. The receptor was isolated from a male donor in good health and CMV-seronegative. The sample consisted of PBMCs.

CDR3 nucleotides: TGTGCCAGCAGCTTTCGAACCACTGGCACAGATACGCAGTATTTT. As protein: CASSFRTTGTDTQYF. The gene calls are TRBV5-6 and TRBJ2-3; the D is unclear. Deletions cut 2 bases from V and 1 base from J, with 11 bases between. Germline V gene lookup returns CDR1 SGHDT and CDR2 YYEEEE. The CDR3 length is 15 residues.